This TCR beta chain was recovered during a study of beta chain features in type 1 diabetes. General study results and limits: Shortening of TCRB CDR3s, moderate but significant, appeared in all four CD4+ subsets of Type 1 diabetes patients.

Points on this clone: What it binds is unknown.

The CDR3 has 16 residues. Germline-derived CDR1 and CDR2 are SGHTA and FQGNSA. Trimming took off 5 bases at V and 3 bases at J, with 17 bases between the two ends. Every bit of the isolated RNA underwent reverse transcription, so sequencing read expressed TCRB transcripts. Produced via immunoSEQ multiplex PCR; TCRdb's table is partial and in-frame only. The sample records 130,000 to 150,000 clones, about 12% being singletons. The chain links TRBV7-2 to TRBJ1-3, with D maybe TRBD1 (6 bases). The receptor comes from a man aged 18 to 30 with type 1 diabetes. Specimen: central memory CD4+ T cells from blood. CDR3 loop: CASSPIVRGVGNTIYF. DNA for the CDR3: TGTGCCAGCAGCCCTATCGTAAGGGGGGTTGGAAACACCATATATTTT.